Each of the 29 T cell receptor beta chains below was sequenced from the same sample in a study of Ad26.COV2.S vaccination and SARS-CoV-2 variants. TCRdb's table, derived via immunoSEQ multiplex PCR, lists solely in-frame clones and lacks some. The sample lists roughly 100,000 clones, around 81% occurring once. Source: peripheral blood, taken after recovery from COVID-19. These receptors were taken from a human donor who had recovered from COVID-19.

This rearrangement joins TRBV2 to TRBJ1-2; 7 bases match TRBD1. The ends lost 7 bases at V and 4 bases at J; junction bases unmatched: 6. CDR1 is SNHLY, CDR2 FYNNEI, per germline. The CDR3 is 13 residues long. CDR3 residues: CASTDRLPYGYTF. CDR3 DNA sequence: TGTGCCAGCACGGACAGGTTGCCCTATGGCTACACCTTC.

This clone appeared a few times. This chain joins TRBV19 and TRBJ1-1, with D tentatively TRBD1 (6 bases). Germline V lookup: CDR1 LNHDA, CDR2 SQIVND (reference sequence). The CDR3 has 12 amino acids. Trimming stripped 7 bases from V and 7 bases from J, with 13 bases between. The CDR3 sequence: CASKGGFNEAFF. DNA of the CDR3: TGTGCCAGTAAGGGGGGTTTTAATGAAGCTTTCTTT. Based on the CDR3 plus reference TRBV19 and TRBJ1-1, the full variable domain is DGGITQSPKYLFRKEGQNVTLSCEQNLNHDAMYWYRQDPGQGLRLIYYSQIVNDFQKGDIAEGYSVSREKKESFPLTVTSAQKNPTAFYLCASKGGFNEAFFGQGTRLTVV.

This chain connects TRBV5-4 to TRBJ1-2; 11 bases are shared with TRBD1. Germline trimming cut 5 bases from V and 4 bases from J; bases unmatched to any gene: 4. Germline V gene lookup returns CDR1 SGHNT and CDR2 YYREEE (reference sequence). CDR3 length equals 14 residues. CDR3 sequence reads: CASRRDRGVYGYTF. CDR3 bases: TGTGCCAGCAGGAGGGACAGGGGGGTCTATGGCTACACCTTC.

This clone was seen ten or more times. CDR3 amino acids: CASSFPSGNTIYF. The CDR3 bases are TGTGCCAGCAGTTTCCCCTCTGGAAACACCATATATTTT. V and J are TRBV28 and TRBJ1-3; the D is unclear. This CDR3 is 13 amino acids long. Germline V CDR1 and CDR2: MDHEN, SYDVKM. The V and J ends lost 3 bases and 0 bases respectively, with 3 bases between them.

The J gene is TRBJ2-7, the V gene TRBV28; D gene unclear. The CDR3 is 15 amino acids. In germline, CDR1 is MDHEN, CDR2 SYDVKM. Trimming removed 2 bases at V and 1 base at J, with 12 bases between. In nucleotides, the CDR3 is TGTGCCAGCAGTTTAGGGGTCCCCTTATCCTACGAGCAGTACTTC. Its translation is CASSLGVPLSYEQYF.

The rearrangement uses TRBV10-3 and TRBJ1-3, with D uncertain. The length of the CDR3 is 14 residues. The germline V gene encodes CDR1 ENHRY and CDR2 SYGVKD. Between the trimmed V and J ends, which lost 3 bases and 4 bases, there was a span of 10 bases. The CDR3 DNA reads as TGTGCCATCAGTGACCGGTTCACAGGAAACACCATATATTTT. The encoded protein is CAISDRFTGNTIYF.

The CDR3 loop is CASSPADRGYTIYF. As DNA, the CDR3 is TGTGCCAGCAGTCCCGCCGACAGGGGGTACACCATATATTTT. The chain joins TRBV28 to TRBJ1-3, with 9 bases that match TRBD1. Germline V CDR1 and CDR2: MDHEN, SYDVKM. V shed 5 bases, J shed 8 bases, and the junction held 7 bases outside the gene matches. This CDR3 has 14 amino acids. The complete variable domain, with remaining parts taken from reference TRBV28 and TRBJ1-3, reads DVKVTQSSRYLVKRTGEKVFLECVQDMDHENMFWYRQDPGLGLRLIYFSYDVKMKEKGDIPEGYSVSREKKERFSLILESASTNQTSMYLCASSPADRGYTIYFGEGSWLTVV.

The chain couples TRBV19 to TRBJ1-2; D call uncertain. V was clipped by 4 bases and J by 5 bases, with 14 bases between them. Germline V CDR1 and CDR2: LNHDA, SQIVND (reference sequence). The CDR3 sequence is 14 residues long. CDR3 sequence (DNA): TGTGCCAGTAGTACGGACCCCGGGTCGTATGGCTACACCTTC. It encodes CASSTDPGSYGYTF.

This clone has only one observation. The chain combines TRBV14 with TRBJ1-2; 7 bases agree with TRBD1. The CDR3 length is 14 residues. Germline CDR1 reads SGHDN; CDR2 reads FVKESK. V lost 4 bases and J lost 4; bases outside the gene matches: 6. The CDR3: CASSRDSFTYGYTF. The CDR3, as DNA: TGTGCCAGCAGCCGGGACAGCTTCACCTATGGCTACACCTTC.

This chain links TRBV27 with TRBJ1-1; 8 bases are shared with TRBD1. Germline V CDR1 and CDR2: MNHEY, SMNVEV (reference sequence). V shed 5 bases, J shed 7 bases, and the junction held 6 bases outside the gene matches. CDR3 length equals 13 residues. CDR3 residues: CASSKDRASEAFF. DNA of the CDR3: TGTGCCAGCAGTAAGGACAGGGCGAGTGAAGCTTTCTTT.

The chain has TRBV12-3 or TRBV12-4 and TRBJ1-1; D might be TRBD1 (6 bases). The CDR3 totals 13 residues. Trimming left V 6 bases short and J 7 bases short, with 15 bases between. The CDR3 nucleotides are TGTGCCAGCAGGGGTTGGGGGGGCGATGAAGCTTTCTTT. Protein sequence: CASRGWGGDEAFF.

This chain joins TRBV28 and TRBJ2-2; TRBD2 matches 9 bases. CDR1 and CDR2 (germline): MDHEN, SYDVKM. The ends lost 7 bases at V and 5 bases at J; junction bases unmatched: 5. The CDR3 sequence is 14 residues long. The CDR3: CASIGGGATGELFF. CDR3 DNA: TGTGCCAGCATAGGCGGGGGGGCGACCGGGGAGCTGTTTTTT. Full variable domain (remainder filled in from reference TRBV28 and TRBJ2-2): DVKVTQSSRYLVKRTGEKVFLECVQDMDHENMFWYRQDPGLGLRLIYFSYDVKMKEKGDIPEGYSVSREKKERFSLILESASTNQTSMYLCASIGGGATGELFFGEGSRLTVL.

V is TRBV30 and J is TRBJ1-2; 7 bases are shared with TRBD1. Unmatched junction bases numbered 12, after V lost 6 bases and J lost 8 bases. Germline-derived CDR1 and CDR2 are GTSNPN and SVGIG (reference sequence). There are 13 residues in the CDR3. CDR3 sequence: CACRGGLNLGYTF. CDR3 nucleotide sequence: TGTGCCTGCCGAGGGGGCCTTAATCTGGGCTACACCTTC.

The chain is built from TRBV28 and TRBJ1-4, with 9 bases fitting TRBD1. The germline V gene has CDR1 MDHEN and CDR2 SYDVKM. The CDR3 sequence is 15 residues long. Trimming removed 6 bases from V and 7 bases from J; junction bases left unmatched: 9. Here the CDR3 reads CASRAGGQGSEKLFF. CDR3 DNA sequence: TGTGCCAGCAGAGCCGGGGGACAGGGCAGTGAAAAACTGTTTTTT.

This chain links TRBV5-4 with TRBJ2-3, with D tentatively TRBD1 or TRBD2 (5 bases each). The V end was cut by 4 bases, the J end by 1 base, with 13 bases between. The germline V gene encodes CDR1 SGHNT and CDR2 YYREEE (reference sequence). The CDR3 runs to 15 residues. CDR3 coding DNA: TGTGCCAGCAGCACCGGGACCGGGCGCACAGATACGCAGTATTTT. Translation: CASSTGTGRTDTQYF.

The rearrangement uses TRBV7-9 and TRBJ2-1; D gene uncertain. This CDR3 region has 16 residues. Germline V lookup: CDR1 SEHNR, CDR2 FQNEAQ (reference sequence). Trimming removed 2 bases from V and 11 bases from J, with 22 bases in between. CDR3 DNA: TGTGCCAGCAGCTTAACACGGGCCCTAAACTTGGGGAAGCAGTTCTTC. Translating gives CASSLTRALNLGKQFF.

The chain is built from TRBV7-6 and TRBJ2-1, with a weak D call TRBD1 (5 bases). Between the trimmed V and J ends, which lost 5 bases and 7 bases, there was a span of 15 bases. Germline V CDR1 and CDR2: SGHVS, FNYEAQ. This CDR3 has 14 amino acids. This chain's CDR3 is CASSPLGVGNEQFF. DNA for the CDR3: TGTGCCAGCAGCCCCCTAGGGGTTGGGAATGAGCAGTTCTTC.

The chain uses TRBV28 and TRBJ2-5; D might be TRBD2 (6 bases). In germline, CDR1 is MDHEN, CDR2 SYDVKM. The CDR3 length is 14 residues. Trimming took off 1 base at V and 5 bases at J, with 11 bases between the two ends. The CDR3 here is CASSLSSEYETQYF. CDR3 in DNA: TGTGCCAGCAGTTTATCTAGCGAATATGAGACCCAGTACTTC.

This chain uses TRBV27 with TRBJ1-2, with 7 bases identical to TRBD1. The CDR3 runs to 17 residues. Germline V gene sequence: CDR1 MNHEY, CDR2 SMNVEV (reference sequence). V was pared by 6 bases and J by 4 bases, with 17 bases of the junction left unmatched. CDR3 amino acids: CASSPTSRTGDVYGYTF. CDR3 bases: TGTGCCAGCAGCCCAACATCCCGGACAGGCGATGTCTATGGCTACACCTTC.

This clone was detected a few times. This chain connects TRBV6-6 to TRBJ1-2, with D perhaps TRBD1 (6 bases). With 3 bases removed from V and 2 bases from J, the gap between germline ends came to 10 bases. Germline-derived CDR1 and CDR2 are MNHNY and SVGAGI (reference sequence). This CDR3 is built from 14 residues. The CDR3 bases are TGTGCCAGCAGTTATCTACAGGGAAACTATGGCTACACCTTC. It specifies CASSYLQGNYGYTF.

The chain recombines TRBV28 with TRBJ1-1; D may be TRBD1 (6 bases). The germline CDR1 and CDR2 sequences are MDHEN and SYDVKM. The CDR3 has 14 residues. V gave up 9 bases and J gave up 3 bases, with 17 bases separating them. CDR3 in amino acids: CASMLGDKYTEAFF. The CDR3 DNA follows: TGTGCCAGTATGTTGGGGGACAAATACACTGAAGCTTTCTTT.

CDR3 protein: CAGWDRRLKGYTF. In DNA, the CDR3 is TGTGCCGGATGGGACAGGCGTCTAAAGGGCTACACCTTC. V is TRBV6-5 and J is TRBJ1-2, with 8 bases identical to TRBD1. CDR3 length: 13 amino acids. Losses at the gene ends were 11 bases for V and 8 bases for J; bases not matched to a gene: 13. Germline V lookup: CDR1 MNHEY, CDR2 SVGAGI.

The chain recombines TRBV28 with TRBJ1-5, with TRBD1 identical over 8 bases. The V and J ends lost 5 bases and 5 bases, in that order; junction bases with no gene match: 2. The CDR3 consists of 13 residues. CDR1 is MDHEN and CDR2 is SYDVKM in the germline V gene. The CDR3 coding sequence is TGTGCCAGCAGTCCGACAGGGGATCAGCCCCAGCATTTT. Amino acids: CASSPTGDQPQHF.

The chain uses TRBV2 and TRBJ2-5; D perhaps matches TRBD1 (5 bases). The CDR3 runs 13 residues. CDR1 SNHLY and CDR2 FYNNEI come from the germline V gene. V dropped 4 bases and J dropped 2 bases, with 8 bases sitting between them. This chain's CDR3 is CASSGTYQETQYF. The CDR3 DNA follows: TGTGCCAGCAGTGGGACATATCAAGAGACCCAGTACTTC.

CDR3 loop: CASSLLCRDYSYEQYF. Written as DNA, the CDR3 is TGTGCCAGCAGCTTACTTTGCAGGGACTACTCCTACGAGCAGTACTTC. The V call is TRBV7-3, the J call TRBJ2-7; the match to TRBD2 covers 7 bases. The CDR3 covers 16 residues. Germline assignment: CDR1 SGHTA and CDR2 FQGTGA. The ends lost 2 bases at V and 0 bases at J; junction bases unmatched: 7.

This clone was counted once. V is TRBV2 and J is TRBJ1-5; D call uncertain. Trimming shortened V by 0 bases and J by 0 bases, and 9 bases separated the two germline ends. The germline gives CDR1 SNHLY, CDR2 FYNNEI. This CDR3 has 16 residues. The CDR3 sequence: CASSEAATFSNQPQHF. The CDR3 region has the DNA TGTGCCAGCAGTGAAGCAGCAACATTTAGCAATCAGCCCCAGCATTTT.

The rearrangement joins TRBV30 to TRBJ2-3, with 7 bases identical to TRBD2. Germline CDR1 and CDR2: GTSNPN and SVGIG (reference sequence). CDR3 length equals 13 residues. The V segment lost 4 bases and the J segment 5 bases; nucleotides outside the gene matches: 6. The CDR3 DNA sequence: TGTGCCTGGACGCCCAGCGGGATAGATACGCAGTATTTT. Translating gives CAWTPSGIDTQYF.

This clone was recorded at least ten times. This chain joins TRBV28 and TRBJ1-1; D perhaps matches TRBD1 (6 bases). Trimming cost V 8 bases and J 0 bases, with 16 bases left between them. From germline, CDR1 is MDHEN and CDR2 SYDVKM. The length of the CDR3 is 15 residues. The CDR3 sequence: CASYRQGLMNTEAFF. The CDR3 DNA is TGTGCCAGCTATCGGCAGGGGTTAATGAACACTGAAGCTTTCTTT. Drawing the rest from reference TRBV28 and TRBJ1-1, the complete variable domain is DVKVTQSSRYLVKRTGEKVFLECVQDMDHENMFWYRQDPGLGLRLIYFSYDVKMKEKGDIPEGYSVSREKKERFSLILESASTNQTSMYLCASYRQGLMNTEAFFGQGTRLTVV.

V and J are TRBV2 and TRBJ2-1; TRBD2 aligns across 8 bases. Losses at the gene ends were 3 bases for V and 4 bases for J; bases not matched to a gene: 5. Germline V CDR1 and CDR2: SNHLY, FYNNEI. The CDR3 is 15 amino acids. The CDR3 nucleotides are TGTGCCAGCAGTGATAGCGGGGCCCTGTACAATGAGCAGTTCTTC. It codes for CASSDSGALYNEQFF.